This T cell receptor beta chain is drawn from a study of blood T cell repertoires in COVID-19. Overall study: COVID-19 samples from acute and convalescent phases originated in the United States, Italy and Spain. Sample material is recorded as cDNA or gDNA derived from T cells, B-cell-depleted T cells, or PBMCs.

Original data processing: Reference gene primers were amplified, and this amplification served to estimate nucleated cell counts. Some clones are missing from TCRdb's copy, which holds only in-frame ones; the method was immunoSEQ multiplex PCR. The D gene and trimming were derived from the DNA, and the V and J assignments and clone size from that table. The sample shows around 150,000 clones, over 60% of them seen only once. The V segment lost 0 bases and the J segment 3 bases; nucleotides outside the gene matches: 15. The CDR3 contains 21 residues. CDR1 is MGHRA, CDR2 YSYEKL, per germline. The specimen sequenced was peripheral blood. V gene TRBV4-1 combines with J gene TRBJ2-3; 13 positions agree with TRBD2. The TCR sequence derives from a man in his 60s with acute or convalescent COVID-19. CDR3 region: CASSQDPVLAGGRFRTDTQYF. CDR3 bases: TGCGCCAGCAGCCAAGATCCGGTACTAGCGGGGGGGCGCTTTAGAACAGATACGCAGTATTTT.